One and the same sample provided the 27 T cell receptor beta chains below, sequenced in a study of cytomegalovirus exposure and HLA in healthy donors. With 60 Vbeta and 13 Jbeta primers, the PCR was carried out. The data were produced by immunoSEQ multiplex PCR, yet TCRdb's version contains in-frame clones alone and is incomplete. The ten most abundant clones cover over 1.5% of a sample with over 100,000 clones. Sequencing was carried out using PBMCs. The receptors originated from a man aged 18-30 years in good health and CMV-seronegative.

The rearrangement joins TRBV7-9 to TRBJ1-2; D unclear. The CDR3 contains 13 residues. Deletions cut 4 bases from V and 6 bases from J, with 12 bases between. Germline V gene data show CDR1 as SEHNR and CDR2 as FQNEAQ (reference sequence). The chain's CDR3 is CASSSKHQDGYTF. CDR3 nucleotides: TGTGCCAGCAGCTCCAAACACCAGGATGGCTACACCTTC.

The chain uses TRBV4-3 and TRBJ1-2, with D uncertain. Germline values: CDR1 LGHNA, CDR2 YSLEER. The CDR3 loop spans 16 amino acids. V was trimmed by 1 base and J by 4 bases, leaving 16 bases between them. The DNA for the CDR3 is TGCGCCAGCAGCCAAGCTGTGGGCCCCTCTCCCTATGGCTACACCTTC. Residues: CASSQAVGPSPYGYTF.

The chain has TRBV28 and TRBJ1-6, with D perhaps TRBD1 (6 bases). This CDR3 contains 14 residues. V shed 8 bases and J shed 10 bases, with 18 bases lying between them. CDR1 is MDHEN and CDR2 is SYDVKM in the germline V gene. CDR3 region: CASGSQGWGSPLHF. The DNA of the CDR3 is TGTGCCAGCGGATCGCAGGGGTGGGGATCACCCCTCCACTTT.

The chain employs TRBV19 and TRBJ2-1; D is unclear. V was clipped by 5 bases and J by 8 bases, with 16 bases between them. Germline V CDR1 and CDR2: LNHDA, SQIVND (reference sequence). The length of the CDR3 is 14 residues. CDR3 sequence: CASSPMSPSDEQFF. In DNA, the CDR3 is TGTGCCAGTAGTCCCATGTCCCCTTCGGATGAGCAGTTCTTC.

This chain connects TRBV27 to TRBJ2-5, with a tentative D call TRBD1 (5 bases). The ends were cut back, 6 bases at V and 4 bases at J, with 18 bases in the middle. Germline-derived CDR1 and CDR2 are MNHEY and SMNVEV (reference sequence). The CDR3 is made up of 15 amino acids. CDR3: CASRPRLGPGETQYF. CDR3 coding DNA: TGTGCCAGCAGGCCTAGATTGGGGCCAGGAGAGACCCAGTACTTC.

This CDR3 is CASSPRDINQPQHF. DNA of the CDR3: TGTGCCAGCAGCCCCAGGGACATAAATCAGCCCCAGCATTTT. The chain employs TRBV7-8 and TRBJ1-5; D possibly corresponds to TRBD1 (6 bases). CDR1 is SGHVS, CDR2 FQNEAQ, per germline. This CDR3 is 14 amino acids long. Trimming pared 5 bases from V and 4 bases from J, leaving 12 bases between.

The chain carries TRBV10-1 and TRBJ2-5; TRBD1 matches at 7 bases. The J call may be faulty, since TRBJ2-7 better matches the DNA end. Germline values: CDR1 WNHNN, CDR2 SYGVQD (reference sequence). The CDR3 spans 15 residues. The CDR3 here is CASRRGQVCLYEQYF. In DNA form, the CDR3 reads TGCGCCAGCAGGAGAGGACAGGTTTGTCTCTACGAGCAGTACTTC.

The chain joins TRBV28 to TRBJ2-2; 8 bases are shared with TRBD1. Trimming at V came to 3 bases and at J to 1 base, leaving 4 bases not matched to a gene. Germline V gene sequence: CDR1 MDHEN, CDR2 SYDVKM. The length of the CDR3 is 16 residues. The CDR3 DNA reads TGTGCCAGCAGTTTCGGAACAGGGGGGAACACCGGGGAGCTGTTTTTT. Translating it yields CASSFGTGGNTGELFF.

The chain carries TRBV7-9 and TRBJ2-3; TRBD1 agrees at 10 bases. This CDR3 has 15 residues. Germline loops: CDR1 SEHNR, CDR2 FQNEAQ (reference sequence). V shed 6 bases, J shed 4 bases, and the junction held 7 bases outside the gene matches. The CDR3: CASSSGQGRSDTQYF. The CDR3, as DNA: TGTGCCAGCAGTTCGGGACAGGGGAGGTCAGATACGCAGTATTTT.

V is TRBV6-6 and J is TRBJ1-4; TRBD1 is a possible D gene (5 bases). The CDR3 runs 14 residues. CDR1 and CDR2 (germline): MNHNY, SVGAGI (reference sequence). V lost 6 bases, J lost 4 bases, and 12 bases lay in between. CDR3 bases: TGTGCCAGCAGCTTAGACAGTGTTAATGAAAAACTGTTTTTT. It is translated as CASSLDSVNEKLFF.

The chain has TRBV29-1 and TRBJ2-7; a possible D gene is TRBD2 (6 bases). Germline V gene data show CDR1 as SQVTM and CDR2 as ANQGSEA. This CDR3 spans 11 amino acids. Trimming stripped 7 bases from V and 5 bases from J, with 12 bases between. CDR3 region: CSGNSGDEQYF. CDR3 bases: TGCAGCGGTAACTCGGGGGACGAGCAGTACTTC.

This sequence joins TRBV5-3 and TRBJ2-3; TRBD2 matches at 16 bases. TRBV5-3 is flagged as an ORF with uncertain function. This CDR3 is 16 amino acids long. V lost 4 bases and J lost 4; bases outside the gene matches: 3. In nucleotides, the CDR3 is TGTGCCAGAAGCGTGGGACTAGCGGGAGGGCCAGATACGCAGTATTTT. It encodes CARSVGLAGGPDTQYF.

CDR3 nucleotides: TGCAGCGTGAACCCTATGACTAGCGGGCCCCTCGGGGAGCAGTTCTTC. It is translated as CSVNPMTSGPLGEQFF. This chain links TRBV29-1 with TRBJ2-1; 10 nucleotides agree with TRBD2. Germline assignment: CDR1 SQVTM and CDR2 ANQGSEA. The CDR3 spans 16 residues. Losses at the gene ends were 6 bases for V and 10 bases for J; bases not matched to a gene: 18.

The CDR3: CASSLDRAGNTEAFF. The CDR3 DNA reads TGCGCCAGCAGCTTGGATCGGGCGGGGAACACTGAAGCTTTCTTT. The chain recombines TRBV5-1 with TRBJ1-1; D call uncertain. V lost 0 bases and J lost 1, with 10 bases in between. CDR1 SGHRS and CDR2 YFSETQ come from the germline V gene. The CDR3 sequence is 15 residues long.

The chain has TRBV18 and TRBJ2-7; a possible D gene is TRBD2 (5 bases). This CDR3 comprises 14 residues. Trimming took 2 bases from V and 3 from J, leaving 11 bases between them. Germline V CDR1 and CDR2: KGHSH, LQKENI. The CDR3 nucleotides read TGTGCCAGCTCACCATCGGCAGGACTCTACGAGCAGTACTTC. Its translation is CASSPSAGLYEQYF.

The rearrangement links TRBV2 to TRBJ1-1, with a weak D call TRBD1 (5 bases). Per the germline V gene, CDR1 is SNHLY and CDR2 is FYNNEI. The CDR3 is 14 amino acids. Trimming removed 4 bases from V and 3 bases from J, with 12 bases in between. The CDR3 is CASSAGGVDTEAFF. CDR3 nucleotide sequence: TGTGCCAGCAGTGCTGGGGGGGTCGACACTGAAGCTTTCTTT.

Here the CDR3 DNA reads TGTGCCAGCAGCTTAGGGGGACAGTGGATATACAATGAGCAGTTCTTC. Its translation: CASSLGGQWIYNEQFF. This chain connects TRBV11-1 to TRBJ2-1; 7 bases fit TRBD1. The CDR3 has 16 amino acids. Germline lookup yields CDR1 SGHAT and CDR2 FQDESV (reference sequence). The V segment lost 1 base and the J segment 4 bases; nucleotides outside the gene matches: 7.

The rearrangement links TRBV7-2 to TRBJ2-3, with 12 bases identical to TRBD2. The CDR3 is made up of 15 amino acids. CDR1 and CDR2 (germline): SGHTA, FQGNSA. V shed 2 bases and J 4 bases; nucleotides not matched to a gene: 1. CDR3 DNA sequence: TGTGCCAGCAGCTTATCTAGCGGGGGGGCAGATACGCAGTATTTT. Amino acids: CASSLSSGGADTQYF.

This chain uses TRBV7-9 with TRBJ2-7; no firm D call. The V gene lost 4 bases and the J gene lost 13 bases, with 14 bases spanning the gap. The germline CDR1 and CDR2 sequences are SEHNR and FQNEAQ (reference sequence). The CDR3 covers 11 residues. The CDR3: CASSSTLELYF. CDR3 bases: TGTGCCAGCAGCTCTACCCTCGAATTATACTTC.

V is TRBV4-1 and J is TRBJ2-2; 8 bases align to TRBD1. With V trimmed by 2 bases and J by 5 bases, 13 bases remained unmatched. This CDR3 has 18 residues. CDR1 and CDR2 from the germline V gene are MGHRA and YSYEKL. The CDR3 loop is CASSQLIPGDRRTGELFF. CDR3 nucleotides: TGCGCCAGCAGCCAATTAATCCCCGGGGACAGGAGGACCGGGGAGCTGTTTTTT.

The chain is built from TRBV18 and TRBJ2-2, with TRBD2 identical over 7 bases. Germline V gene sequence: CDR1 KGHSH, CDR2 LQKENI. V shed 1 base, J shed 5 bases, and the junction held 7 bases outside the gene matches. This CDR3 spans 16 amino acids. This chain's CDR3 is CASSPRDSGLTGELFF. CDR3 DNA: TGTGCCAGCTCACCACGAGATAGCGGGCTTACCGGGGAGCTGTTTTTT.

The genes are TRBV5-6 and TRBJ1-4, with D possibly matching TRBD1 (5 bases). The length of the CDR3 is 14 residues. The germline CDR1 and CDR2 sequences are SGHDT and YYEEEE. The ends were cut back, 2 bases at V and 5 bases at J, with 10 bases in the middle. CDR3 in amino acids: CASSFRVPNEKLFF. CDR3 DNA sequence: TGTGCCAGCAGCTTCAGGGTTCCAAATGAAAAACTGTTTTTT.

The chain combines TRBV6-5 with TRBJ1-2, with 8 positions matching TRBD1. Germline V gene data show CDR1 as MNHEY and CDR2 as SVGAGI. V dropped 1 base and J dropped 7; count of bases not matched to a gene: 2. This CDR3 contains 13 residues. The CDR3 nucleotides are TGTGCCAGCAGTTACTACAGGGGGGTTGGCTACACCTTC. Amino acid sequence: CASSYYRGVGYTF.

The V call is TRBV27, the J call TRBJ1-3, with D maybe TRBD1 (5 bases). Trimming stripped 7 bases from V and 0 bases from J, with 22 bases between. Germline V gene data show CDR1 as MNHEY and CDR2 as SMNVEV (reference sequence). The CDR3 is made up of 18 amino acids. The CDR3 here is CASMPTRALRGSGNTIYF. In DNA, the CDR3 is TGTGCCAGCATGCCAACACGCGCATTAAGGGGCTCTGGAAACACCATATATTTT.

V usage is TRBV27 and J usage is TRBJ1-2; 10 nucleotides align to TRBD1. The CDR3 spans 13 residues. V gave up 8 bases and J gave up 9 bases; unmatched junction bases: 9. CDR1 is MNHEY, CDR2 SMNVEV, per germline (reference sequence). CDR3 sequence: CASLGQGYSSYTF. The DNA of the CDR3 is TGTGCCAGCTTGGGACAGGGGTATTCGAGCTACACCTTC.

This sequence joins TRBV25-1 and TRBJ2-3; no clear D gene. Germline V gene lookup returns CDR1 MGHDK and CDR2 SYGVNS. The V gene lost 4 bases and the J gene lost 0 bases, with 8 bases spanning the gap. The CDR3 totals 14 residues. The CDR3 nucleotides read TGTGCCAGCAGTGGGCAGCGAAGCACAGATACGCAGTATTTT. Protein product: CASSGQRSTDTQYF.

This chain connects TRBV5-8 to TRBJ2-7; tentative D call: TRBD2 (5 bases). In germline, CDR1 is SGHTS, CDR2 YDEGEE. The CDR3 sequence is 15 residues long. V lost 0 bases and J lost 2, with 12 bases in between. The CDR3 DNA sequence: TGTGCCAGCAGCTTGGCGGGGATTGATGCCTACGAGCAGTACTTC. Encoded protein: CASSLAGIDAYEQYF.